Each of the 19 T cell receptor beta chains below was sequenced from the same sample in a study of cytomegalovirus exposure and HLA in healthy donors. PCR was performed using 60 Vbeta and 13 Jbeta primers. Profiled with immunoSEQ multiplex PCR; TCRdb holds only in-frame clones, not every one. The sample includes some 140,000 clones, 65% to 80% of them seen just once. The material sequenced was PBMCs. The receptors originated from a woman aged 35 to 49 in good health and CMV-seronegative.

This rearrangement joins TRBV28 to TRBJ2-2; 7 nucleotides match TRBD2. V was pared by 8 bases and J by 0 bases, with 3 bases of the junction left unmatched. The CDR3 loop spans 14 amino acids. CDR1 is MDHEN, CDR2 SYDVKM, per germline. The CDR3 DNA sequence: TGTGCCAGCCGCAGCGGGGCGAACACCGGGGAGCTGTTTTTT. It codes for CASRSGANTGELFF. Combining the CDR3 with reference TRBV28 and TRBJ2-2 gives the whole variable domain DVKVTQSSRYLVKRTGEKVFLECVQDMDHENMFWYRQDPGLGLRLIYFSYDVKMKEKGDIPEGYSVSREKKERFSLILESASTNQTSMYLCASRSGANTGELFFGEGSRLTVL.

The chain couples TRBV2 to TRBJ1-2; 7 nucleotides match TRBD1. This CDR3 contains 14 residues. V lost 7 bases to trimming and J lost 6 bases; unmatched junction nucleotides: 11. From germline, CDR1 is SNHLY and CDR2 FYNNEI. The DNA of the CDR3 is TGTGCCAGCATGATGTCCGGGACAGCGCATGGCTACACCTTC. This gives the protein CASMMSGTAHGYTF.

This sequence joins TRBV7-8 and TRBJ2-3, with D maybe TRBD2 (5 bases). Trimming stripped 5 bases from V and 5 bases from J, with 11 bases between. The CDR3 is made up of 13 amino acids. Germline V gene sequence: CDR1 SGHVS, CDR2 FQNEAQ. The CDR3 DNA is TGTGCCAGCAGCCCGGACCGGGAAGATACGCAGTATTTT. Its protein is CASSPDREDTQYF.

The gene calls are TRBV19 and TRBJ2-6; 8 bases map to TRBD2. Germline CDR1 and CDR2: LNHDA and SQIVND (reference sequence). With V trimmed by 6 bases and J by 11 bases, 6 bases remained unmatched. The CDR3 runs 13 residues. The CDR3, as DNA: TGTGCCAGTAGCCCGGGAGGGTTCGACGTCCTGACTTTC. Translated: CASSPGGFDVLTF.

The rearrangement joins TRBV19 to TRBJ2-7, with TRBD1 identical over 7 bases. The trim removed 6 bases at V and 0 bases at J, leaving 5 bases unmatched. The CDR3 is made up of 14 amino acids. Germline loops: CDR1 LNHDA, CDR2 SQIVND (reference sequence). CDR3 residues: CASRRTGSSYEQYF. In DNA, the CDR3 is TGTGCCAGTAGGCGGACAGGCAGCTCCTACGAGCAGTACTTC.

This chain joins TRBV10-3 and TRBJ1-1; 9 nucleotides agree with TRBD1. The trim removed 0 bases at V and 0 bases at J, leaving 5 bases unmatched. The CDR3 covers 17 residues. Germline CDR1 ENHRY, CDR2 SYGVKD. CDR3 loop: CAISESNRGHLNTEAFF. CDR3 coding DNA: TGTGCCATCAGTGAGTCGAACAGGGGGCATCTGAACACTGAAGCTTTCTTT.

The chain couples TRBV30 to TRBJ2-7, with 9 bases that match TRBD2. The V segment lost 4 bases and the J segment 4 bases; nucleotides outside the gene matches: 5. Germline CDR1 and CDR2: GTSNPN and SVGIG (reference sequence). The CDR3 loop spans 13 amino acids. The CDR3 region has the DNA TGTGCCTGGAACAGGCTAGCGGGGTACGAGCAGTACTTC. It yields the protein CAWNRLAGYEQYF.

Worth noting for this clone: Germline and junction disagree at one end, which may indicate a read error. The V call is TRBV10-3, the J call TRBJ2-1; weak D call: TRBD1 (6 bases). This CDR3 region has 12 residues. Germline CDR1 reads ENHRY; CDR2 reads SYGVKD. The CDR3 DNA is TGTGCCATCTTACTGGGACACAATGGGCAGTTCTTC. Protein: CAILLGHNGQFF.

The DNA of the CDR3 is TGTGCCAGCAGCGGCAGTCCGTACGAGCAGTACTTC. Its protein is CASSGSPYEQYF. The chain has TRBV7-9 and TRBJ2-7, with no clear D. The CDR3 consists of 12 residues. Germline V gene data show CDR1 as SEHNR and CDR2 as FQNEAQ (reference sequence). V lost 5 bases to trimming and J lost 4 bases, with 9 bases between them.

In the case of this clone: The junction departs from germline at one end; a sequencing error may be responsible. The chain links TRBV5-4 to TRBJ1-1, with TRBD1 as a possible D gene (6 bases). CDR1 and CDR2 from the germline V gene are SGHNT and YYREEE (reference sequence). The CDR3 loop spans 15 amino acids. The CDR3 DNA sequence: TGTGCCGGCAGCTTGGGGGGCGCCGGGAACACTGAAGCTTTCTTT. Residues: CAGSLGGAGNTEAFF.

This rearrangement joins TRBV7-6 to TRBJ1-2, with a tentative D call TRBD1 (5 bases). The CDR3 runs to 17 residues. Trimming cost V 4 bases and J 0 bases, with 18 bases left between them. Germline CDR1 reads SGHVS; CDR2 reads FNYEAQ. CDR3 sequence (DNA): TGTGCCAGCAGCTCCACGGGAGGGGCCACCCCTAACTATGGCTACACCTTC. Protein product: CASSSTGGATPNYGYTF. The full variable domain, with the rest looked up from reference TRBV7-6 and TRBJ1-2, is GAGVSQSPRYKVTKRGQDVALRCDPISGHVSLYWYRQALGQGPEFLTYFNYEAQQDKSGLPNDRFSAERPEGSISTLTIQRTEQRDSAMYRCASSSTGGATPNYGYTFGSGTRLTVV.

V gene TRBV28 combines with J gene TRBJ2-3, with a possible D match to TRBD2 (5 bases). The V and J ends lost 3 bases and 5 bases respectively, with 18 bases between them. There are 16 residues in the CDR3. Germline CDR1 is MDHEN and CDR2 is SYDVKM. The CDR3 bases are TGTGCCAGCAGTTTCCCGCCCGGGGTCGCGGGAGATACGCAGTATTTT. Residues: CASSFPPGVAGDTQYF.

The gene calls are TRBV27 and TRBJ1-2, with 9 positions matching TRBD1. Germline V gene data show CDR1 as MNHEY and CDR2 as SMNVEV (reference sequence). CDR3 length: 15 amino acids. Losses at the gene ends were 3 bases for V and 6 bases for J; bases not matched to a gene: 8. This chain's CDR3 is CASSFFAGTGNGYTF. CDR3 coding DNA: TGTGCCAGCAGTTTTTTCGCCGGGACAGGGAATGGCTACACCTTC.

V usage is TRBV10-1 and J usage is TRBJ2-7, with D perhaps matching TRBD2 (5 bases). V gave up 3 bases and J gave up 3 bases, with 15 bases separating them. This CDR3 has 15 residues. The germline V gene encodes CDR1 WNHNN and CDR2 SYGVQD (reference sequence). The CDR3 is CASSEGRGGFYEQYF. CDR3 sequence (DNA): TGCGCCAGCAGTGAAGGTCGCGGCGGGTTCTACGAGCAGTACTTC.

This rearrangement joins TRBV27 to TRBJ2-6, with TRBD1 as a possible D gene (6 bases). V was trimmed by 6 bases and J by 2 bases, leaving 11 bases between them. Germline assignment: CDR1 MNHEY and CDR2 SMNVEV (reference sequence). The CDR3 is 15 amino acids. In DNA, the CDR3 is TGTGCCAGCAGGGCAGGGGCGACTGGGGCCAACGTCCTGACTTTC. As protein: CASRAGATGANVLTF. Combining the CDR3 with reference TRBV27 and TRBJ2-6 gives the whole variable domain EAQVTQNPRYLITVTGKKLTVTCSQNMNHEYMSWYRQDPGLGLRQIYYSMNVEVTDKGDVPEGYKVSRKEKRNFPLILESPSPNQTSLYFCASRAGATGANVLTFGAGSRLTVL.

This clone was picked up one time. V and J are TRBV5-1 and TRBJ1-2, with D unclear. This CDR3 is built from 14 residues. Trimming took 4 bases from V and 8 from J, leaving 18 bases between them. Germline V gene data show CDR1 as SGHRS and CDR2 as YFSETQ. DNA for the CDR3: TGCGCCAGCAGCCCATCCATCGGGGAAGGGGGCTACACCTTC. Its protein product is CASSPSIGEGGYTF.

The V gene is TRBV5-1, the J gene TRBJ1-1, with a possible D match to TRBD1 (5 bases). Trimming pared 4 bases from V and 1 base from J, leaving 17 bases between. Looked up from germline, CDR1 is SGHRS and CDR2 is YFSETQ. The CDR3 spans 16 residues. The CDR3 protein is CASSAIGGAQNTEAFF. The CDR3 DNA reads as TGCGCCAGCAGCGCAATAGGAGGGGCACAGAACACTGAAGCTTTCTTT.

The chain has TRBV4-1 and TRBJ1-2, with 9 positions matching TRBD1. There are 15 residues in the CDR3. The trim removed 3 bases at V and 5 bases at J, leaving 7 bases unmatched. CDR1 MGHRA and CDR2 YSYEKL come from the germline V gene. The CDR3 DNA follows: TGCGCCAGCAGCCAGGTACAGGGGGCCCCTTATGGCTACACCTTC. Translated, it gives CASSQVQGAPYGYTF.

This clone was counted a few times. The chain has TRBV14 and TRBJ1-1; 8 positions match TRBD1. Germline values: CDR1 SGHDN, CDR2 FVKESK. The CDR3 runs 14 residues. Unmatched junction bases numbered 4, after V lost 2 bases and J lost 5 bases. CDR3: CASSQRTGNTEAFF. The CDR3 DNA reads as TGTGCCAGCAGCCAAAGGACAGGGAATACTGAAGCTTTCTTT.